The next 21 T cell receptor beta chains were all read from a single sample in a study of blood T cell repertoires in COVID-19. This table comes from immunoSEQ multiplex PCR, and its TCRdb copy is limited to in-frame clones, with some not included. The sample lists approximately 300,000 clones, 89% occurring once. Material for sequencing was peripheral blood. The source of these receptors is a young man who had recovered from COVID-19.

Here the CDR3 DNA reads TGTGCCAGCAGTGAAACCGGGCCAGCGGGTGGTTCACCCCTCCACTTT. It is translated as CASSETGPAGGSPLHF. The J gene is TRBJ1-6, the V gene TRBV2; D gene unclear. Trimming stripped 2 bases from V and 9 bases from J, with 17 bases between. The CDR3 runs 16 residues. Germline V gene data show CDR1 as SNHLY and CDR2 as FYNNEI.

This clone came up once. V is TRBV4-2 and J is TRBJ2-7; TRBD2 is a possible D gene (6 bases). The CDR3 length is 14 residues. V lost 1 base and J lost 6, with 13 bases in between. Germline V lookup: CDR1 LGHNA, CDR2 YNFKEQ. CDR3 sequence reads: CASSQGWEAPEQYF. The CDR3, as DNA: TGTGCCAGCAGCCAAGGATGGGAGGCTCCCGAGCAGTACTTC.

J is TRBJ1-1 and V is TRBV4-3, with 8 bases matching TRBD1. The length of the CDR3 is 18 residues. CDR1 is LGHNA, CDR2 YSLEER, per germline. V was clipped by 0 bases and J by 0 bases; unmatched bases: 9. CDR3 sequence reads: CASSQEGWEQGVNTEAFF. The CDR3 DNA reads TGCGCCAGCAGCCAAGAAGGGTGGGAACAGGGGGTGAACACTGAAGCTTTCTTT.

This clone was picked up many times. The chain is built from TRBV5-1 and TRBJ2-7, with TRBD1 identical over 11 bases. The V gene's germline CDR1 is SGHRS and CDR2 YFSETQ. J was trimmed by 3 bases and V by 5 bases; bases with no gene match: 4. The CDR3 extends over 14 amino acids. DNA of the CDR3: TGCGCCAGCAGTTCGGGACAGGGGGGCTACGAGCAGTACTTC. Residues: CASSSGQGGYEQYF.

V gene TRBV5-8 combines with J gene TRBJ1-4, with TRBD1 identical over 7 bases. V dropped 1 base and J dropped 4; count of bases not matched to a gene: 4. Germline V gene sequence: CDR1 SGHTS, CDR2 YDEGEE. The CDR3 runs 15 residues. For the CDR3, the DNA is TGTGCCAGCAGCTTGATCGGGACAGATAATGAAAAACTGTTTTTT. Its translation: CASSLIGTDNEKLFF.

J is TRBJ2-5 and V is TRBV2; no clear D gene. Trimming removed 7 bases at V and 7 bases at J, with 7 bases between. The CDR3 has 10 residues. CDR1 and CDR2 (germline): SNHLY, FYNNEI. Here the CDR3 reads CASTVGTQYF. The CDR3 DNA reads TGTGCCAGCACAGTTGGGACCCAGTACTTC.

This CDR3 reads CASSLGGGGVTEAFF. CDR3 DNA sequence: TGTGCCAGCAGCTTAGGGGGGGGCGGAGTCACTGAAGCTTTCTTT. The rearrangement links TRBV7-2 to TRBJ1-1; tentative D call: TRBD1 (6 bases). Trimming removed 1 base at V and 4 bases at J, with 13 bases between. The CDR3 consists of 15 residues. Germline loops: CDR1 SGHTA, CDR2 FQGNSA.

The chain is built from TRBV18 and TRBJ2-1; 8 bases are a match to TRBD2. Germline CDR1 is KGHSH and CDR2 is LQKENI. V shed 0 bases and J 4 bases; nucleotides not matched to a gene: 5. The CDR3 has 16 residues. CDR3 coding DNA: TGTGCCAGCTCACCACCGACGGGGGGGAATTACAATGAGCAGTTCTTC. As protein: CASSPPTGGNYNEQFF.

The V gene is TRBV7-9, the J gene TRBJ1-1; 7 nucleotides agree with TRBD1. The V gene end was trimmed by 1 base and the J gene end by 4 bases; junction bases not matched to a gene: 3. CDR1 is SEHNR and CDR2 is FQNEAQ in the germline V gene (reference sequence). This CDR3 has 14 residues. The CDR3 loop is CASSLVPGGTEAFF. The CDR3 region has the DNA TGTGCCAGCAGCTTAGTGCCAGGGGGCACTGAAGCTTTCTTT.

The genes are TRBV7-2 and TRBJ2-3; the match to TRBD1 covers 11 bases. This CDR3 spans 17 amino acids. Germline CDR1 SGHTA, CDR2 FQGNSA. With 5 bases clipped from V and 0 bases from J, the junction kept 7 bases outside the gene matches. CDR3 in DNA: TGTGCCAGCAGCCAAGGGACAGGGGGATCTAGCACAGATACGCAGTATTTT. Amino acid sequence: CASSQGTGGSSTDTQYF.

This sequence joins TRBV6-6 and TRBJ2-1; D gene unclear. Germline CDR1 is MNHNY and CDR2 is SVGAGI (reference sequence). The V gene lost 0 bases and the J gene lost 7 bases, with 4 bases spanning the gap. This CDR3 is 12 amino acids long. CDR3 amino acids: CASSYSRNEQFF. Written as DNA, the CDR3 is TGTGCCAGCAGTTACTCTCGGAATGAGCAGTTCTTC.

The chain carries TRBV27 and TRBJ1-5; possible D gene TRBD1, 6 bases. Deletions cut 4 bases from V and 3 bases from J, with 7 bases between. Germline-derived CDR1 and CDR2 are MNHEY and SMNVEV (reference sequence). This CDR3 has 13 residues. The CDR3 loop is CASSWTDNQPQHF. In nucleotides, the CDR3 is TGTGCCAGCAGTTGGACAGACAATCAGCCCCAGCATTTT.

The chain has TRBV10-2 and TRBJ2-6; D possibly corresponds to TRBD1 (6 bases). Germline V CDR1 and CDR2: WSHSY, SAAADI. The CDR3 spans 19 residues. V was shortened by 0 bases and J by 0 bases, with 15 bases between the two germline ends. The CDR3 sequence is CASSESGDKFYSGANVLTF. The CDR3 DNA follows: TGCGCCAGCAGTGAGTCAGGGGACAAATTTTACTCTGGGGCCAACGTCCTGACTTTC.

CDR3 loop: CASSVRDREIQETQYF. CDR3 nucleotide sequence: TGTGCCAGCAGCGTACGGGACAGGGAGATCCAAGAGACCCAGTACTTC. This chain uses TRBV9 with TRBJ2-5, with 9 bases fitting TRBD1. Looked up from germline, CDR1 is SGDLS and CDR2 is YYNGEE. Losses at the gene ends were 1 base for V and 1 base for J; bases not matched to a gene: 5. This CDR3 region has 16 residues.

This clone was detected once. This chain connects TRBV9 to TRBJ2-5; 8 bases line up with TRBD2. The CDR3 runs 16 residues. V shed 0 bases and J 2 bases; nucleotides not matched to a gene: 6. The V gene's germline CDR1 is SGDLS and CDR2 YYNGEE. The CDR3 protein is CASSVAGTRGQETQYF. CDR3 DNA: TGTGCCAGCAGCGTAGCGGGGACTAGAGGGCAAGAGACCCAGTACTTC. The whole variable domain, remainder taken from reference TRBV9 and TRBJ2-5, is DSGVTQTPKHLITATGQRVTLRCSPRSGDLSVYWYQQSLDQGLQFLIQYYNGEERAKGNILERFSAQQFPDLHSELNLSSLELGDSALYFCASSVAGTRGQETQYFGPGTRLLVL.

The rearrangement uses TRBV9 and TRBJ2-5, with a tentative D call TRBD1 (6 bases). CDR1 SGDLS and CDR2 YYNGEE come from the germline V gene. Trimming removed 0 bases from V and 9 bases from J, with 12 bases in between. This CDR3 is built from 13 residues. This chain's CDR3 is CASSVGGSGAQYF. CDR3 DNA sequence: TGTGCCAGCAGCGTAGGTGGGTCAGGGGCCCAGTACTTC.

The rearrangement joins TRBV5-6 to TRBJ1-1, with TRBD1 identical over 7 bases. With V trimmed by 0 bases and J by 4 bases, 0 bases remained unmatched. The CDR3 length is 13 residues. Germline CDR1 is SGHDT and CDR2 is YYEEEE. CDR3 nucleotides: TGTGCCAGCAGCTTGGACAGGGGCACTGAAGCTTTCTTT. This codes for CASSLDRGTEAFF.

The chain recombines TRBV4-1 with TRBJ1-5; 8 bases map to TRBD1. CDR1 is MGHRA, CDR2 YSYEKL, per germline. This CDR3 region has 14 residues. V was pared by 1 base and J by 8 bases, with 4 bases of the junction left unmatched. CDR3 amino acids: CASSQGQGTEPQHF. CDR3 coding DNA: TGCGCCAGCAGCCAAGGACAGGGGACGGAGCCCCAGCATTTT.

This chain uses TRBV29-1 with TRBJ2-7; 16 bases line up with TRBD2. CDR3 size: 14 residues. Unmatched junction bases numbered 2, after V lost 6 bases and J lost 3 bases. Germline V gene lookup returns CDR1 SQVTM and CDR2 ANQGSEA. The CDR3 DNA is TGCAGCGTGGGGACTAGCGGGAGGGTCTACGAGCAGTACTTC. Residues: CSVGTSGRVYEQYF.

This clone was observed once. V and J are TRBV2 and TRBJ2-7; 8 positions match TRBD1. In germline, CDR1 is SNHLY, CDR2 FYNNEI. This CDR3 has 13 amino acids. The trim removed 8 bases at V and 7 bases at J, leaving 10 bases unmatched. The CDR3 region is CASLVGQGSEQYF. In nucleotides, the CDR3 is TGTGCCAGCCTGGTCGGACAGGGCTCGGAGCAGTACTTC.

The V call is TRBV4-1, the J call TRBJ2-7, with D possibly matching TRBD1 (6 bases). Germline CDR1 MGHRA, CDR2 YSYEKL. The CDR3 runs to 17 residues. V gave up 2 bases and J gave up 6 bases, with 23 bases separating them. The CDR3 sequence: CASSQSLNSAGVGEQYF. The DNA of the CDR3 is TGCGCCAGCAGCCAATCCCTAAATTCGGCAGGGGTGGGCGAGCAGTACTTC.